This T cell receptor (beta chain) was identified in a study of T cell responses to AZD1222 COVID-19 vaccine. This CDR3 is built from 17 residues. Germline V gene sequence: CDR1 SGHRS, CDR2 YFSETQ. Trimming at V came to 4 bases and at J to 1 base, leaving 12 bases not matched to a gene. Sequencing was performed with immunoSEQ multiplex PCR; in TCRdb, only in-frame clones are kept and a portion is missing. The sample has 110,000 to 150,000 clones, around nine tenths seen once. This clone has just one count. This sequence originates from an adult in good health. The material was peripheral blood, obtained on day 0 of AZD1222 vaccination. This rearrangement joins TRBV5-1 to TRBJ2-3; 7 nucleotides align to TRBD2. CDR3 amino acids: CASSVTLAGVRTDTQYF. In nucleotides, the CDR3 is TGCGCCAGCAGCGTGACCTTGGCGGGAGTACGCACAGATACGCAGTATTTT. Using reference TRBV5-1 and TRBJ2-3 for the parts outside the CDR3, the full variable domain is KAGVTQTPRYLIKTRGQQVTLSCSPISGHRSVSWYQQTPGQGLQFLFEYFSETQRNKGNFPGRFSGRQFSNSRSEMNVSTLELGDSALYLCASSVTLAGVRTDTQYFGPGTRLTVL.